Shown below are 29 T cell receptor beta chains from a single sample sequenced in a study of lymphopenia after photon versus proton radiotherapy. Sequencing used immunoSEQ multiplex PCR; TCRdb keeps in-frame clones, though not all of them. The profile shows around 23,000 clones, about 87% of them singletons. The specimen was peripheral blood, collected from a patient treated with photon-based radiotherapy. The receptors stem from a man aged 50 to 60 with gastric cancer.

The rearrangement uses TRBV5-1 and TRBJ1-6; D remains ambiguous. Germline V gives CDR1 SGHRS, CDR2 YFSETQ. The CDR3 contains 16 residues. V lost 0 bases and J 0 bases, leaving 7 bases between the germline ends. The CDR3 DNA follows: TGCGCCAGCAGCTTGGATGTGGGCTCCTATAATTCACCCCTCCACTTT. This sequence encodes CASSLDVGSYNSPLHF.

The chain couples TRBV5-1 to TRBJ2-1; a weak D match, TRBD2 (6 bases). V was trimmed by 3 bases and J by 0 bases, leaving 16 bases between them. This CDR3 comprises 17 residues. Germline V gene lookup returns CDR1 SGHRS and CDR2 YFSETQ. This CDR3 reads CASSSPRGGSSYNEQFF. As DNA, the CDR3 is TGCGCCAGCAGCTCCCCCCGAGGAGGGAGCTCCTACAATGAGCAGTTCTTC.

The chain joins TRBV5-1 to TRBJ2-1; 9 nucleotides line up with TRBD2. The length of the CDR3 is 16 residues. V shed 2 bases, J shed 0 bases, and the junction held 3 bases outside the gene matches. CDR1 is SGHRS, CDR2 YFSETQ, per germline. The CDR3 DNA is TGCGCCAGCAGCTTCGAGCGGGGGGCCTCCTACAATGAGCAGTTCTTC. Translating gives CASSFERGASYNEQFF.

The chain links TRBV9 to TRBJ2-2; D gene uncertain. From germline, CDR1 is SGDLS and CDR2 YYNGEE. The CDR3 totals 15 residues. V lost 0 bases and J 2 bases, leaving 8 bases between the germline ends. CDR3: CASSVGKLNTGELFF. For the CDR3, the DNA is TGTGCCAGCAGCGTAGGCAAACTTAACACCGGGGAGCTGTTTTTT.

The V and J genes are TRBV7-2 and TRBJ2-3, with TRBD1 identical over 10 bases. This CDR3 has 14 residues. Trimming cost V 4 bases and J 7 bases; bases outside gene matches: 5. Germline V lookup: CDR1 SGHTA, CDR2 FQGNSA. DNA for the CDR3: TGTGCCAGCAGCTCGACAGGGGGCCGGAATACGCAGTATTTT. Its translation is CASSSTGGRNTQYF.

The genes are TRBV9 and TRBJ2-5, with a weak D call TRBD2 (6 bases). This CDR3 is 12 amino acids long. Trimming removed 7 bases from V and 5 bases from J, with 12 bases in between. The germline gives CDR1 SGDLS, CDR2 YYNGEE. The CDR3 loop is CASGTFGETQYF. In DNA, the CDR3 is TGTGCCAGCGGGACTTTCGGGGAGACCCAGTACTTC.

This chain connects TRBV5-1 to TRBJ2-7; no clear D. CDR3 size: 12 residues. Between the trimmed V and J ends, which lost 0 bases and 1 base, there was a span of 2 bases. Germline CDR1 is SGHRS and CDR2 is YFSETQ. The CDR3 DNA follows: TGCGCCAGCAGCTTGGTTTCCTACGAGCAGTACTTC. The encoded protein is CASSLVSYEQYF.

The J gene is TRBJ2-3, the V gene TRBV13; no clear D gene. The ends were cut back, 3 bases at V and 4 bases at J, with 5 bases in the middle. The CDR3 has 12 residues. Germline CDR1 is PRHDT and CDR2 is FYEKMQ (reference sequence). The CDR3 loop reads CASSFRADTQYF. The CDR3 DNA follows: TGTGCCAGCAGCTTTCGCGCAGATACGCAGTATTTT.

This chain joins TRBV6-4 and TRBJ2-3; 8 bases line up with TRBD2. From germline, CDR1 is MRHNA and CDR2 SNTAGT. The CDR3 extends over 14 amino acids. Trimming cost V 3 bases and J 4 bases; bases outside gene matches: 3. As DNA, the CDR3 is TGTGCCAGCAGTGAACGGGGGGGGGCAGATACGCAGTATTTT. The encoded protein is CASSERGGADTQYF.

This clone was seen a single time. The gene calls are TRBV4-1 and TRBJ2-1; maybe TRBD2 (5 bases). This CDR3 is 15 amino acids long. Germline assignment: CDR1 MGHRA and CDR2 YSYEKL. V lost 3 bases, J lost 6 bases, and 15 bases lay in between. CDR3 DNA sequence: TGCGCCAGCAGCCAGGCGGGCCTAGTTAGCAATGAGCAGTTCTTC. Protein sequence: CASSQAGLVSNEQFF.

The V and J genes are TRBV7-2 and TRBJ2-1; 12 nucleotides line up with TRBD2. V was pared by 5 bases and J by 7 bases, with 12 bases of the junction left unmatched. The length of the CDR3 is 17 residues. Per germline, CDR1 SGHTA and CDR2 FQGNSA. CDR3 sequence reads: CASSGRPSGGARNEQFF. CDR3 coding DNA: TGTGCCAGCAGCGGGCGCCCTAGCGGGGGGGCCCGAAATGAGCAGTTCTTC.

The V call is TRBV7-7, the J call TRBJ2-1; D is possibly TRBD1 (6 bases). The CDR3 loop spans 13 amino acids. Germline CDR1 and CDR2: SSHAT and FNYEAQ (reference sequence). V was trimmed by 2 bases and J by 12 bases, leaving 14 bases between them. Here the CDR3 DNA reads TGTGCCAGCAGCTTAAATACAGGGTCAAGGCAGTTCTTC. Residues: CASSLNTGSRQFF.

J is TRBJ1-5 and V is TRBV7-8; D gene unclear. Between the trimmed V and J ends, which lost 2 bases and 5 bases, there was a span of 10 bases. The CDR3 spans 14 residues. Germline V gene sequence: CDR1 SGHVS, CDR2 FQNEAQ. DNA for the CDR3: TGTGCCAGCAGCTTAACAAACAGATATCAGCCCCAGCATTTT. It yields the protein CASSLTNRYQPQHF.

V and J are TRBV6-4 and TRBJ2-3; 7 bases fit TRBD1. The CDR3 length is 15 residues. Germline CDR1 is MRHNA and CDR2 is SNTAGT. V gave up 2 bases and J gave up 2 bases; unmatched junction bases: 4. CDR3 in DNA: TGTGCCAGCAGTGACAGGGGGCGAGACACAGATACGCAGTATTTT. The encoded protein is CASSDRGRDTDTQYF.

The chain employs TRBV14 and TRBJ2-5; D not resolved. Germline V gene sequence: CDR1 SGHDN, CDR2 FVKESK. V lost 0 bases and J lost 2, with 4 bases in between. The CDR3 covers 13 residues. CDR3 region: CASSQDWQETQYF. The CDR3 region has the DNA TGTGCCAGCAGCCAAGACTGGCAAGAGACCCAGTACTTC.

The genes are TRBV4-1 and TRBJ1-6; no clear D gene. Germline CDR1 MGHRA, CDR2 YSYEKL. The CDR3 has 15 amino acids. The V gene lost 0 bases and the J gene lost 6 bases, with 9 bases spanning the gap. This CDR3 reads CASSQDNVLNSPLHF. CDR3 sequence (DNA): TGCGCCAGCAGCCAAGATAACGTGCTTAATTCACCCCTCCACTTT.

The chain has TRBV5-1 and TRBJ1-1, with D possibly TRBD1 on 5 matching bases. The V gene's germline CDR1 is SGHRS and CDR2 YFSETQ. The CDR3 contains 14 residues. Trimming removed 0 bases from V and 1 base from J, with 7 bases in between. The CDR3 protein is CASSLDRWNTEAFF. DNA for the CDR3: TGCGCCAGCAGCTTGGACAGGTGGAACACTGAAGCTTTCTTT. The variable domain in full, with the rest retrieved from reference TRBV5-1 and TRBJ1-1, is KAGVTQTPRYLIKTRGQQVTLSCSPISGHRSVSWYQQTPGQGLQFLFEYFSETQRNKGNFPGRFSGRQFSNSRSEMNVSTLELGDSALYLCASSLDRWNTEAFFGQGTRLTVV.

The chain uses TRBV6-5 and TRBJ1-5; 8 bases are a match to TRBD1. V trimming: 4 bases; J trimming: 3 bases; junction bases outside the gene matches: 8. Germline V gene lookup returns CDR1 MNHEY and CDR2 SVGAGI. CDR3 length equals 16 residues. The CDR3, as DNA: TGTGCCAGCAGTTTTAAGGACAGGGTCGCCAATCAGCCCCAGCATTTT. It yields the protein CASSFKDRVANQPQHF.

This clone has just a few counts. The CDR3 here is CASSTERGTGVYSNQPQHF. The CDR3 nucleotides read TGTGCCAGTAGTACGGAGAGAGGGACAGGGGTTTATAGCAATCAGCCCCAGCATTTT. The chain has TRBV19 and TRBJ1-5, with 10 bases fitting TRBD1. The germline gives CDR1 LNHDA, CDR2 SQIVND (reference sequence). The CDR3 is 19 amino acids. V lost 4 bases, J lost 0 bases, and 12 bases stayed unmatched.

This chain connects TRBV4-1 to TRBJ1-3; 8 bases are shared with TRBD1. Losses at the gene ends were 2 bases for V and 0 bases for J; bases not matched to a gene: 6. The CDR3 length is 17 residues. From germline, CDR1 is MGHRA and CDR2 YSYEKL. CDR3 bases: TGCGCCAGCAGCCAACCCATACAGGGGGACTCTGGAAACACCATATATTTT. This gives the protein CASSQPIQGDSGNTIYF.

The V call is TRBV19, the J call TRBJ1-6; 9 bases agree with TRBD1. The V gene's germline CDR1 is LNHDA and CDR2 SQIVND (reference sequence). The CDR3 runs to 16 residues. The V and J ends lost 3 bases and 7 bases, in that order; junction bases with no gene match: 7. The CDR3: CASSISRTGVNSPLHF. The CDR3 DNA follows: TGTGCCAGTAGTATCAGTCGGACAGGGGTGAATTCACCCCTCCACTTT.

This clone was counted only a few times. This chain joins TRBV6-5 and TRBJ1-6; D remains ambiguous. Germline CDR1 is MNHEY and CDR2 is SVGAGI. V was trimmed by 8 bases and J by 9 bases, leaving 5 bases between them. The CDR3 loop spans 10 amino acids. Written as DNA, the CDR3 is TGTGCCAGCGTTGGTTCACCCCTCCACTTT. This translates into CASVGSPLHF.

The V call is TRBV2, the J call TRBJ2-3; 12 nucleotides match TRBD1. V was pared by 2 bases and J by 5 bases, with 8 bases of the junction left unmatched. Germline lookup yields CDR1 SNHLY and CDR2 FYNNEI. This CDR3 spans 17 amino acids. The CDR3 nucleotides are TGTGCCAGCAGTGAATTTACGGGACAGGGGGCGGTAGATACGCAGTATTTT. This encodes CASSEFTGQGAVDTQYF.

This chain joins TRBV4-1 and TRBJ1-2; unclear D gene. Germline CDR1 reads MGHRA; CDR2 reads YSYEKL. The CDR3 has 15 residues. V lost 6 bases and J lost 1, with 15 bases in between. The CDR3 loop is CASSFTARSNYGYTF. The DNA for the CDR3 is TGCGCCAGCAGTTTCACAGCGAGGAGTAACTATGGCTACACCTTC.

This clone was seen a handful of times. The chain employs TRBV7-3 and TRBJ2-3; 7 bases align to TRBD2. V shed 5 bases, J shed 4 bases, and the junction held 9 bases outside the gene matches. Germline assignment: CDR1 SGHTA and CDR2 FQGTGA. The CDR3 consists of 15 residues. The CDR3: CASSRTSDFADTQYF. DNA of the CDR3: TGTGCCAGCAGCCGTACTAGCGATTTTGCAGATACGCAGTATTTT.

This sequence joins TRBV7-8 and TRBJ1-1, with D hard to call. Trimming took 2 bases from V and 5 from J, leaving 15 bases between them. Germline-derived CDR1 and CDR2 are SGHVS and FQNEAQ. The CDR3 length is 15 residues. The CDR3 spells CASSLLTLAPTEAFF. In DNA form, the CDR3 reads TGTGCCAGCAGCTTATTAACTTTGGCTCCGACTGAAGCTTTCTTT.

The sample holds a few counts of this clone. The V and J genes are TRBV7-2 and TRBJ2-1, with 9 bases that match TRBD2. CDR3 length: 15 amino acids. Germline-derived CDR1 and CDR2 are SGHTA and FQGNSA. The J segment lost 3 bases and the V segment lost 5 bases, leaving 5 bases of the junction unmatched. The CDR3 is CASSPIAGVYNEQFF. The CDR3, as DNA: TGTGCCAGCAGCCCGATAGCGGGGGTCTACAATGAGCAGTTCTTC.

Only one count was recorded for this clone. The chain uses TRBV29-1 and TRBJ1-2; D may be TRBD1 (5 bases). The germline V and J ends were trimmed by 3 bases and 5 bases, with 16 bases remaining between them. The CDR3 is 14 residues long. Germline CDR1 reads SQVTM; CDR2 reads ANQGSEA. CDR3 nucleotide sequence: TGCAGCGTTGACGACAGCTCGGGGCTATATGGCTACACCTTC. Protein: CSVDDSSGLYGYTF.

The chain links TRBV30 to TRBJ1-2, with 7 bases lining up with TRBD1. The germline gives CDR1 GTSNPN, CDR2 SVGIG (reference sequence). This CDR3 is built from 13 residues. V lost 5 bases and J lost 5; bases outside the gene matches: 8. The CDR3 DNA sequence: TGTGCCTGGGGGGACAGTCCCCGGTATGGCTACACCTTC. It is translated as CAWGDSPRYGYTF.